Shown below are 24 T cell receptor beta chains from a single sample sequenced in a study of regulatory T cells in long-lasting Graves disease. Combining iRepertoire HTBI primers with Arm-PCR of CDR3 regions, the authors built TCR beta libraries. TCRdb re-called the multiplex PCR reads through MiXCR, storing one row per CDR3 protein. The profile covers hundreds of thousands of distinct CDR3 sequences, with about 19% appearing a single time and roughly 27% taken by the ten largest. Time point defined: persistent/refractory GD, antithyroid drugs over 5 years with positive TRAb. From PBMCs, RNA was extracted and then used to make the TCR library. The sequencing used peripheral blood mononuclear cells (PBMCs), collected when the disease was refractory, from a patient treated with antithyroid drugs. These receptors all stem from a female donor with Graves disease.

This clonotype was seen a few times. Here the CDR3 reads CASSYPSEQYF. The CDR3 DNA follows: TGTGCCAGCAGTTATCCTAGTGAGCAGTACTTC. The chain employs TRBV6-5 and TRBJ2-7; D remains ambiguous. The CDR3 is 11 residues long. V gave up 3 bases and J gave up 7 bases, with 7 bases separating them. Germline CDR1 is MNHEY and CDR2 is SVGAGI.

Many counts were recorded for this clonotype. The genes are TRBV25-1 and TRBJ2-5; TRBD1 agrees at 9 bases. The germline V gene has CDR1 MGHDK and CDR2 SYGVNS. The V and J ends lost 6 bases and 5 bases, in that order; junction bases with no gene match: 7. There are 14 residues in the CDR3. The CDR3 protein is CASSEGTGSETQYF. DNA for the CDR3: TGTGCCAGCAGCGAAGGGACAGGGTCCGAGACCCAGTACTTC.

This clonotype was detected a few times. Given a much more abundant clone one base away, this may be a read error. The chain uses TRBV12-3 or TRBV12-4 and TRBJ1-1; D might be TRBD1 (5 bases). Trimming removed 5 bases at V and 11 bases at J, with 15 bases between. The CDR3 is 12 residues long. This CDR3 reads CASSLQRGWAFF. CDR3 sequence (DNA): TGTGCCAGCAGTCTTCAGAGGGGATGGGCTTTCTTT.

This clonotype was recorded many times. Written as DNA, the CDR3 is TGTGCCAGCAGCTTAATAGGGTCTGGGGCCAACGTCCTGACTTTC. Amino acids: CASSLIGSGANVLTF. This rearrangement joins TRBV11-2 to TRBJ2-6; D not resolved. V lost 2 bases and J lost 1, with 6 bases in between. This CDR3 comprises 15 residues. The germline CDR1 and CDR2 sequences are SGHAT and FQNNGV.

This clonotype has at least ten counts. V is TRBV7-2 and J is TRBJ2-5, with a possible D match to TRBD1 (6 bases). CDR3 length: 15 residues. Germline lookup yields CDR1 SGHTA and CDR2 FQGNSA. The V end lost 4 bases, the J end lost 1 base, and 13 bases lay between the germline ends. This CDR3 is CASSSYEDSQETQYF. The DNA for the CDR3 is TGTGCCAGCAGCTCCTACGAGGACAGCCAAGAGACCCAGTACTTC.

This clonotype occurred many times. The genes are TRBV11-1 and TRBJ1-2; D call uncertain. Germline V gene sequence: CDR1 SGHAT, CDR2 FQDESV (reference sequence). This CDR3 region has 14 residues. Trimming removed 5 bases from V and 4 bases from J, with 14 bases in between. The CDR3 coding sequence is TGTGCCAGCAGCCCCGGCCCCTCGGCCTATGGCTACACCTTC. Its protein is CASSPGPSAYGYTF.

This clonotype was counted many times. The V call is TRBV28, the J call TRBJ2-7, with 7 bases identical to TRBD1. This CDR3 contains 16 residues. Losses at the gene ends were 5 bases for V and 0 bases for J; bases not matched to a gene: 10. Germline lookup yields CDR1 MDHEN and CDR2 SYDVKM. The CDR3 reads CASSESRDSTSYEQYF. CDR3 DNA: TGTGCCAGCAGTGAATCCCGGGACAGTACCTCCTACGAGCAGTACTTC.

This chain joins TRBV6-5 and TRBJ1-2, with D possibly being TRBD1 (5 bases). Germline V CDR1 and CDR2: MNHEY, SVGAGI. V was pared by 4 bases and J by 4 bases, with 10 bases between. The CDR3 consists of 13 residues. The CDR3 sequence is CASSSGRIYGYTF. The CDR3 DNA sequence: TGTGCCAGCAGTTCGGGACGGATCTATGGCTACACCTTC.

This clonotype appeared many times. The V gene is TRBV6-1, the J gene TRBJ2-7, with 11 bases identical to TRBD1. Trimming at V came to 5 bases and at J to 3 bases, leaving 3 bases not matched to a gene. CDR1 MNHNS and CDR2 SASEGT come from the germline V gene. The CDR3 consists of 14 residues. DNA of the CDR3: TGTGCCAGCAGTACGGGACAGGGGGGCTACGAGCAGTACTTC. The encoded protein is CASSTGQGGYEQYF.

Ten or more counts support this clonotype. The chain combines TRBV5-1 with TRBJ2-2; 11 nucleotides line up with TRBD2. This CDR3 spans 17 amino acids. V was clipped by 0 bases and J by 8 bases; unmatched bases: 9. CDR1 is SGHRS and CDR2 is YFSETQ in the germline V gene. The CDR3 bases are TGCGCCAGCAGCTTGGCCGAACTAGCGGGAGTAGGAGGGGAGCTGTTTTTT. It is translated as CASSLAELAGVGGELFF.

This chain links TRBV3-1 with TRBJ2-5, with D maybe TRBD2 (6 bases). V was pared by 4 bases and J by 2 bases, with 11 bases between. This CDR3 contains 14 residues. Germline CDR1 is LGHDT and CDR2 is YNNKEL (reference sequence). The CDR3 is CASSLPGLQETQYF. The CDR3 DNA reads TGTGCCAGCAGCCTCCCGGGACTGCAAGAGACCCAGTACTTC.

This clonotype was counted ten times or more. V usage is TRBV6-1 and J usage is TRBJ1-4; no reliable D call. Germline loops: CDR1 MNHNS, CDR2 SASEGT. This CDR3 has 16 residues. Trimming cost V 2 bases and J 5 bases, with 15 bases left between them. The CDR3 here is CASSEPAVRLNEKLFF. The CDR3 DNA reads TGTGCCAGCAGTGAACCCGCGGTTAGATTAAATGAAAAACTGTTTTTT.

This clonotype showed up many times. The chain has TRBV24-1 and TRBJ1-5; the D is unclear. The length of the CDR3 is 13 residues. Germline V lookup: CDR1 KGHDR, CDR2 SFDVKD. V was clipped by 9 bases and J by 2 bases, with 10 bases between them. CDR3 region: CATGDGGNQPQHF. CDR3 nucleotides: TGTGCCACCGGAGACGGTGGCAATCAGCCCCAGCATTTT.

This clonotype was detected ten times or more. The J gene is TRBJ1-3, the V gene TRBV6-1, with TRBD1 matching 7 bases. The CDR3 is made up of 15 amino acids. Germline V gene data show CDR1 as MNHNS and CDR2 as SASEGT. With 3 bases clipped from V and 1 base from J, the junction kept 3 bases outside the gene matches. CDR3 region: CASSEATGSGNTIYF. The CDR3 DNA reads TGTGCCAGCAGTGAGGCGACAGGGTCTGGAAACACCATATATTTT.

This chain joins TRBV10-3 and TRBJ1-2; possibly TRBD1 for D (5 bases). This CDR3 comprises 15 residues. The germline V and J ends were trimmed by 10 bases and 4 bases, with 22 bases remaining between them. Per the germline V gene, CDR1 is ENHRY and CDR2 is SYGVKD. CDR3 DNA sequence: TGTGCCACCACGGACCAACTGGGGCAGAGCTATGGCTACACCTTC. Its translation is CATTDQLGQSYGYTF.

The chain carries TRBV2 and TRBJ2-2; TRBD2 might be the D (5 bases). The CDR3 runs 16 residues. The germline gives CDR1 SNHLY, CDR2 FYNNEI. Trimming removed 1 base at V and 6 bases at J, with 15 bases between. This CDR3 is CASSEGFMWTAGELFF. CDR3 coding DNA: TGTGCCAGCAGTGAAGGGTTTATGTGGACTGCCGGGGAGCTGTTTTTT.

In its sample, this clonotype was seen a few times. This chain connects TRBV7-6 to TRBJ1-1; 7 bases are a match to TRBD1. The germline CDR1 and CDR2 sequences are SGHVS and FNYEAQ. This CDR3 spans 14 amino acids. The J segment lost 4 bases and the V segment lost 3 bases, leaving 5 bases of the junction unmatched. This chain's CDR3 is CASSLETGATEAFF. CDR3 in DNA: TGTGCCAGCAGCTTGGAAACAGGGGCCACTGAAGCTTTCTTT.

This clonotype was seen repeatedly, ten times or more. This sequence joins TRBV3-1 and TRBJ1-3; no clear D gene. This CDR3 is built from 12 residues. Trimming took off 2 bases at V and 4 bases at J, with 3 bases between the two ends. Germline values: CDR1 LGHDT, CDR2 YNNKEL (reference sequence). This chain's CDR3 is CASSQPGNTIYF. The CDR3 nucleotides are TGTGCCAGCAGCCAACCAGGAAACACCATATATTTT.

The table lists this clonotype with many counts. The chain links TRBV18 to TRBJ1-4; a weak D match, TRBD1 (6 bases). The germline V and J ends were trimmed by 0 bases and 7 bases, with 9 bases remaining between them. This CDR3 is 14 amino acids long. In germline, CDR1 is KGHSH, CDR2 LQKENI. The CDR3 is CASSPPGATEKLFF. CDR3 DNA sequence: TGTGCCAGCTCACCACCGGGGGCGACTGAAAAACTGTTTTTT.

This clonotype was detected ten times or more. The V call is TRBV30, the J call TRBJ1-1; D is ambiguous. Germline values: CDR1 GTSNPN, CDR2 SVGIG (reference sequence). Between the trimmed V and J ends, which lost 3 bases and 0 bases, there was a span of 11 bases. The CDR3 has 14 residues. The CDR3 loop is CAWRSRAVNTEAFF. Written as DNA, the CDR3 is TGTGCCTGGAGGTCCCGGGCGGTGAACACTGAAGCTTTCTTT.

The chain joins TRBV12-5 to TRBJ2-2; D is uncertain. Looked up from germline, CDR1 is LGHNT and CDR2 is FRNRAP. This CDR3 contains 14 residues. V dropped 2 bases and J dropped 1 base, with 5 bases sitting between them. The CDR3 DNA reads TGTGCTAGTGGTTTGTCTAGGAACACCGGGGAGCTGTTTTTT. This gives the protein CASGLSRNTGELFF.

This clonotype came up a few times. The DNA of the CDR3 is TGCAGTGCTAGAAGGACTAGCGGGAGTAGCGAGCAGTACTTC. This sequence encodes CSARRTSGSSEQYF. This rearrangement joins TRBV20-1 to TRBJ2-7; 13 nucleotides line up with TRBD2. The ends lost 2 bases at V and 6 bases at J; junction bases unmatched: 4. CDR1 and CDR2 from the germline V gene are DFQATT and SNEGSKA (reference sequence). The CDR3 totals 14 residues.

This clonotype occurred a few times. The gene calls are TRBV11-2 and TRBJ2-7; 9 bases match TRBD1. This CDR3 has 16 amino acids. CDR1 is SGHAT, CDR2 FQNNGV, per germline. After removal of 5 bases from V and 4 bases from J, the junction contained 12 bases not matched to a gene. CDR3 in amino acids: CASSPLGQGRKYEQYF. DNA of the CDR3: TGTGCCAGCAGCCCGCTCGGACAGGGGCGCAAGTACGAGCAGTACTTC.

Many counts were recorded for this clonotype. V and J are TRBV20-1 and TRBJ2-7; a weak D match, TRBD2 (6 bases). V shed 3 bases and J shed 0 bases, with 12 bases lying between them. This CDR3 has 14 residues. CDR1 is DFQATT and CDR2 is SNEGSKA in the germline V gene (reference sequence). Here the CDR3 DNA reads TGCAGTGCTAGGTCCCTACTAGCCTCCTACGAGCAGTACTTC. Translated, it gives CSARSLLASYEQYF.